This T cell receptor beta chain was observed in a study of cytomegalovirus exposure and HLA in healthy donors. Study results and caveats: The study listed roughly 150 cytomegalovirus-associated TCR beta chains.

The table came from immunoSEQ multiplex PCR; TCRdb's copy has only in-frame clones and leaves some out. The sample records roughly 350,000 clones, about nine tenths being singletons. The donors were part of the validation cohort, which consisted of roughly 110 subjects and was separate from the first cohort of several hundred subjects. On this clone itself: The antigen remains unidentified.

This receptor was taken from a young woman in good health and CMV-seronegative. Source material: PBMCs.

The CDR3 here is CASTPIVGTDTQYF. CDR3 bases: TGTGCCAGCACTCCCATCGTAGGCACAGATACGCAGTATTTT. This chain connects TRBV7-2 to TRBJ2-3, with no clear D. Germline assignment: CDR1 SGHTA and CDR2 FQGNSA. Trimming shortened V by 7 bases and J by 1 base, and 12 bases separated the two germline ends. The CDR3 has 14 amino acids.